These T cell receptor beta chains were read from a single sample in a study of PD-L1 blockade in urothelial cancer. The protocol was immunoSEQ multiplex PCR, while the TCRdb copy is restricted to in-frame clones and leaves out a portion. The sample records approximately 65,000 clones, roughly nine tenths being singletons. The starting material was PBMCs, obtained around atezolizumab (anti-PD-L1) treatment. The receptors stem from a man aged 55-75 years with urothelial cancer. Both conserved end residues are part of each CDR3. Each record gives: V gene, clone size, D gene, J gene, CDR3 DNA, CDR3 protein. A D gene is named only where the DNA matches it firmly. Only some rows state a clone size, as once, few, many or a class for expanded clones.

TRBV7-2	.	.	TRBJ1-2	TGTGCCAGCAGCTTAGAGGCGGGCGACTATGGCTACACCTTC	CASSLEAGDYGYTF
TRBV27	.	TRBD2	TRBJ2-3	TGTGCCAGCAGTTCTCCCGGACTAGTGGATACGCAGTATTTT	CASSSPGLVDTQYF
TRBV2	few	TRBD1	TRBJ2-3	TGTGCCAGCAGAAAGGGACAGCCCACAGATACGCAGTATTTT	CASRKGQPTDTQYF
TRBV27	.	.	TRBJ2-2	TGTGCCAGTACTTGGAGGACGAGTAACACCGGGGAGCTGTTTTTT	CASTWRTSNTGELFF
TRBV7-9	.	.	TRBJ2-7	TGTGCCAGCAGCTTAGGGGCACGGGAGCAGTACTTC	CASSLGAREQYF
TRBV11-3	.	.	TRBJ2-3	TGTGCCAGCAGCGCGGGACAGCTTAGCACAGATACGCAGTATTTT	CASSAGQLSTDTQYF
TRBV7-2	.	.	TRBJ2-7	TGTGCCAGCAGCTTAGGAGGTACGTCCCCCTACGAGCAGTACTTC	CASSLGGTSPYEQYF
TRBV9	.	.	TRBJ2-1	TGTGCCAGCAGCGAATGGGACTTTCTCAATGAGCAGTTCTTC	CASSEWDFLNEQFF
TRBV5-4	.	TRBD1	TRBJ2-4	TGTGCCAGCAGCTTACAGGGGACAAACATTCAGTACTTC	CASSLQGTNIQYF
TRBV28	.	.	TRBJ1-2	TGTGCCAGCAATCCGGGACTCTTGAACTATGGCTACACCTTC	CASNPGLLNYGYTF
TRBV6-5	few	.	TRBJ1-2	TGTGCCAGCAGCCTACAGGGCAACTATGGCTACACCTTC	CASSLQGNYGYTF
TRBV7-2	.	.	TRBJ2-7	TGTGCCAGTGGGACATCTTACGAGCAGTACTTC	CASGTSYEQYF
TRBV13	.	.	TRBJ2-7	TGTGCCAGCAGCTTAGGACAGGGCGAAGTCTACGAGCAGTACTTC	CASSLGQGEVYEQYF
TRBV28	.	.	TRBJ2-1	TGTGCCAGCAGTTTACGGCCAGGGGAGCGGGGCTCCTACAATGAGCAGTTCTTC	CASSLRPGERGSYNEQFF
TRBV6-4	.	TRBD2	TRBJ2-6	TGTGCCAGCAGTGCGACCGGGACTACAAGCTCTGGGGCCAACGTCCTGACTTTC	CASSATGTTSSGANVLTF